Below are 11 T cell receptor beta chains sequenced from a single sample in a study of blood T cell repertoires in COVID-19. Repertoires were generated with immunoSEQ multiplex PCR, while TCRdb's copy carries only in-frame clones and drops some. Altogether about 140,000 clones are present, about 87% being singletons, with the ten largest covering 1.7%. The sequenced material came from peripheral blood. These receptors were obtained from a woman between 45 and 65 years old with acute or convalescent COVID-19.

The CDR3 reads CASSIGDSSGETQYF. Here the CDR3 DNA reads TGTGCCAGTAGTATAGGGGACAGTTCGGGAGAGACCCAGTACTTC. V and J are TRBV19 and TRBJ2-5; 7 nucleotides line up with TRBD1. Germline V lookup: CDR1 LNHDA, CDR2 SQIVND (reference sequence). The ends lost 1 base at V and 4 bases at J; junction bases unmatched: 6. The CDR3 is 15 amino acids.

The CDR3 coding sequence is TGTGCCAGCAGCTTAGCGGGACAAGGCGAAAAACTGTTTTTT. Its protein is CASSLAGQGEKLFF. This rearrangement joins TRBV7-8 to TRBJ1-4; the D gene is possibly TRBD1 (6 bases). The CDR3 runs 14 residues. V was trimmed by 0 bases and J by 8 bases, leaving 10 bases between them. CDR1 and CDR2 (germline): SGHVS, FQNEAQ.

V is TRBV5-8 and J is TRBJ2-5; 8 bases map to TRBD2. The germline gives CDR1 SGHTS, CDR2 YDEGEE. The ends lost 4 bases at V and 5 bases at J; junction bases unmatched: 16. This CDR3 has 17 amino acids. The CDR3 spells CASSPGLAPPDGETQYF. The CDR3 bases are TGTGCCAGCAGCCCTGGACTAGCTCCTCCCGACGGGGAGACCCAGTACTTC. The full variable domain, rest sourced from reference TRBV5-8 and TRBJ2-5, is EAGVTQSPTHLIKTRGQQATLRCSPISGHTSVYWYQQALGLGLQFLLWYDEGEERNRGNFPPRFSGRQFPNYSSELNVNALELEDSALYLCASSPGLAPPDGETQYFGPGTRLLVL.

The chain has TRBV5-1 and TRBJ1-6; D unresolved. Germline CDR1 SGHRS, CDR2 YFSETQ. Trimming left V 5 bases short and J 10 bases short, with 16 bases between. CDR3 length: 14 residues. The CDR3 region has the DNA TGCGCCAGCAGGAGGGCAGATATTCCATCACCCCTCCACTTT. Its translation is CASRRADIPSPLHF.

The chain combines TRBV4-2 with TRBJ2-3; D call uncertain. The CDR3 contains 17 residues. The germline V and J ends were trimmed by 1 base and 4 bases, with 18 bases remaining between them. Germline CDR1 LGHNA, CDR2 YNFKEQ. The CDR3 loop is CASSQASRSLRADTQYF. CDR3 nucleotide sequence: TGTGCCAGCAGCCAAGCAAGTCGTAGCCTCCGGGCAGATACGCAGTATTTT.

The chain joins TRBV6-5 to TRBJ2-5, with D unclear. V gave up 2 bases and J gave up 2 bases, with 9 bases separating them. This CDR3 spans 14 amino acids. Germline CDR1 reads MNHEY; CDR2 reads SVGAGI. The CDR3 protein is CASSYSFFQETQYF. CDR3 bases: TGTGCCAGCAGTTACAGCTTCTTTCAAGAGACCCAGTACTTC.

The chain employs TRBV12-5 and TRBJ2-1, with 8 nucleotides matching TRBD1. Germline V gives CDR1 LGHNT, CDR2 FRNRAP. This CDR3 comprises 16 residues. J lost 7 bases, V lost 2 bases, and 10 bases had no gene match. This CDR3 reads CASGLPRTGKQNEQFF. CDR3 nucleotide sequence: TGTGCTAGTGGTTTGCCTCGGACAGGGAAACAGAATGAGCAGTTCTTC.

This chain connects TRBV19 to TRBJ1-5, with TRBD1 matching 9 bases. The V gene end was trimmed by 6 bases and the J gene end by 6 bases; junction bases not matched to a gene: 9. Germline assignment: CDR1 LNHDA and CDR2 SQIVND (reference sequence). The CDR3 runs 15 residues. For the CDR3, the DNA is TGTGCCAGTAGCGCGGGACAGGGAGGAGGTCAGCCCCAGCATTTT. It specifies CASSAGQGGGQPQHF.

The V call is TRBV2, the J call TRBJ1-1; 7 bases are shared with TRBD1. Germline loops: CDR1 SNHLY, CDR2 FYNNEI. The CDR3 extends over 10 amino acids. The junction had 1 base not matched to a gene; V was cut back by 8 bases and J by 7 bases. CDR3: CASWDSEAFF. CDR3 nucleotide sequence: TGTGCCAGCTGGGACAGTGAAGCTTTCTTT.

For this clone: The germline gene is not matched at one end of the junction; a read error may be the cause. The chain links TRBV20-1 to TRBJ1-1; D is unclear. Germline V lookup: CDR1 DFQATT, CDR2 SNEGSKA (reference sequence). The CDR3 covers 8 residues. The CDR3 region is CSARDSLF. The CDR3 DNA reads as TGCAGTGCTAGAGATAGTCTATTT.

The chain employs TRBV29-1 and TRBJ1-1; 8 bases match TRBD1. The length of the CDR3 is 14 residues. With 6 bases clipped from V and 0 bases from J, the junction kept 6 bases outside the gene matches. Germline V gene data show CDR1 as SQVTM and CDR2 as ANQGSEA. The CDR3, as DNA: TGCAGCGTGGGGACAGGTTCCATGAACACTGAAGCTTTCTTT. This gives the protein CSVGTGSMNTEAFF. Complete variable domain (other parts from reference TRBV29-1 and TRBJ1-1): SAVISQKPSRDICQRGTSLTIQCQVDSQVTMMFWYRQQPGQSLTLIATANQGSEATYESGFVIDKFPISRPNLTFSTLTVSNMSPEDSSIYLCSVGTGSMNTEAFFGQGTRLTVV.